These 2 T cell receptor beta chains came from one sample sequenced in a study of identical twins. TCRdb used MiXCR to reprocess the 5' RACE reads, holding one entry per CDR3 protein. This sample carries about 300,000 distinct CDR3 sequences, 9% to 15% of them seen once, and the ten largest clones take approximately 7.5%. These same records also appear under a second study, on yellow fever vaccine responses in identical twins.

Sequencing was done on a sample of CD8+ T cells sorted from blood. These receptors were obtained from a woman between 18 and 30 years old in good health.

This clonotype was counted only a few times. This chain connects TRBV3-1 to TRBJ2-7; D is unresolved. Between the trimmed V and J ends, which lost 0 bases and 5 bases, there was a span of 11 bases. Per germline, CDR1 LGHDT and CDR2 YNNKEL (reference sequence). CDR3 size: 14 residues. CDR3 coding DNA: TGTGCCAGCAGCCAAGATGGCACACGTAACGAGCAGTACGTC. It translates to CASSQDGTRNEQYV.

The sample holds many counts of this clonotype. The genes are TRBV29-1 and TRBJ2-7; D might be TRBD1 or TRBD2, each matching 5 bases. The germline CDR1 and CDR2 sequences are SQVTM and ANQGSEA. The CDR3 has 13 residues. V was cut by 4 bases and J by 0 bases, with 10 bases left in between. Here the CDR3 DNA reads TGCAGCGTTGTCGGGGCGGACTCCTACGAGCAGTACTTC. This codes for CSVVGADSYEQYF.